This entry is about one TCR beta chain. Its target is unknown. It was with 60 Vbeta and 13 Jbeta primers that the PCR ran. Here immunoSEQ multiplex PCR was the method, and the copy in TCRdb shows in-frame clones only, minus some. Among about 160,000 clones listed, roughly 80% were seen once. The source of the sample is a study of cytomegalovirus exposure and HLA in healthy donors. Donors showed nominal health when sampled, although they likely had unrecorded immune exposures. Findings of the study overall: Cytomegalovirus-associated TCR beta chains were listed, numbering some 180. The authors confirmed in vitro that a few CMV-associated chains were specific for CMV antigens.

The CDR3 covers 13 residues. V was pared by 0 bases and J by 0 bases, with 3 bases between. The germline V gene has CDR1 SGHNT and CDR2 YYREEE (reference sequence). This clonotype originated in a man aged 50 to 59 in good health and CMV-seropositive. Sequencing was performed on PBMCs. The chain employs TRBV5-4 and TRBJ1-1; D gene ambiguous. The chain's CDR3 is CASSLGMNTEAFF. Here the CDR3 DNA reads TGTGCCAGCAGCTTGGGTATGAACACTGAAGCTTTCTTT.